This TCR beta chain is drawn from a study of T cell responses to AZD1222 COVID-19 vaccine. Study-wide results and limits: Sampling captured repertoires only after the peak T cell response.

As for this clone: Its target is not known.

TCRdb's table, derived via immunoSEQ multiplex PCR, lists solely in-frame clones and lacks some. This table holds some 170,000 clones, over 85% found once. Trimming stripped 1 base from V and 7 bases from J, with 8 bases between. Germline CDR1 LGHNA, CDR2 YNFKEQ. The CDR3 runs 14 residues. The clonotype originates from an adult in good health. The rearrangement joins TRBV4-2 to TRBJ1-6; D gene uncertain. This sample comprised peripheral blood, obtained on day 0 of AZD1222 vaccination. CDR3 nucleotide sequence: TGTGCCAGCAGCCAAGCCGGCGGGAATTCACCCCTCCACTTT. The encoded protein is CASSQAGGNSPLHF.